This TCR beta chain appears in the sequencing data of a study of control samples from healthy donors and cancer patients. The protocol was immunoSEQ multiplex PCR, while the TCRdb copy is restricted to in-frame clones and leaves out a portion. This table has roughly 120,000 clones, about 93% appearing once. Germline loops: CDR1 MNHNS, CDR2 SASEGT. J lost 5 bases, V lost 0 bases, and 7 bases had no gene match. The CDR3 is 17 amino acids. In its sample, this clone was seen once. Sequencing was done on a sample of blood. The TCR originated in a young man in good health. V and J are TRBV6-1 and TRBJ2-5, with 12 bases fitting TRBD2. The CDR3 region has the DNA TGTGCCAGCAGTGAAGCGCCGACTAGCGGGGGCGGCGAGACCCAGTACTTC. Its translation is CASSEAPTSGGGETQYF.